The 6 T cell receptor beta chains reported below all come from one sample, sequenced in a study of blood T cell repertoires in COVID-19. Profiled with immunoSEQ multiplex PCR; TCRdb holds only in-frame clones, not every one. The sample shows 200,000 or so clones, roughly 79% of them seen only once. Sequencing used peripheral blood. These receptors originate from a human donor with acute or convalescent COVID-19. The donor label of this sample is uncertain.

The chain has TRBV14 and TRBJ2-5; 14 nucleotides align to TRBD2. The V and J ends lost 3 bases and 4 bases, in that order; junction bases with no gene match: 4. CDR1 and CDR2 from the germline V gene are SGHDN and FVKESK. This CDR3 comprises 16 residues. DNA for the CDR3: TGTGCCAGCAGCCATCAAGGGACTAGCGGGAGAGAGACCCAGTACTTC. It codes for CASSHQGTSGRETQYF.

The genes are TRBV4-1 and TRBJ2-4; D perhaps matches TRBD2 (6 bases). Between the trimmed V and J ends, which lost 0 bases and 0 bases, there was a span of 15 bases. This CDR3 has 18 amino acids. Germline CDR1 is MGHRA and CDR2 is YSYEKL. Here the CDR3 DNA reads TGCGCCAGCAGCCAAGAAGGAGGGCAGGGTTTAGCCAAAAACATTCAGTACTTC. This encodes CASSQEGGQGLAKNIQYF.

This clone appeared a single time. The chain carries TRBV7-3 and TRBJ2-5; perhaps TRBD1 as D (5 bases). CDR3 length: 13 amino acids. Trimming shortened V by 2 bases and J by 1 base, and 5 bases separated the two germline ends. Per germline, CDR1 SGHTA and CDR2 FQGTGA. CDR3 loop: CASSLGAQETQYF. CDR3 bases: TGTGCCAGCAGCTTAGGGGCCCAAGAGACCCAGTACTTC.

This clone was picked up a small number of times. The V gene is TRBV10-3, the J gene TRBJ2-6, with D perhaps TRBD2 (6 bases). CDR1 ENHRY and CDR2 SYGVKD come from the germline V gene. Trimming removed 4 bases at V and 0 bases at J, with 13 bases between. The CDR3 runs to 17 residues. The CDR3 nucleotides are TGTGCCATCAGTGGGCGGGACCCAAGCTCTGGGGCCAACGTCCTGACTTTC. Translating it yields CAISGRDPSSGANVLTF.

V and J are TRBV10-2 and TRBJ2-7; 8 bases agree with TRBD2. Germline CDR1 reads WSHSY; CDR2 reads SAAADI. The CDR3 spans 15 residues. The ends lost 9 bases at V and 0 bases at J; junction bases unmatched: 10. CDR3 sequence: CASQEAGGPSYEQYF. The CDR3 DNA sequence: TGCGCCAGTCAAGAGGCGGGAGGTCCCTCCTACGAGCAGTACTTC.

The rearrangement links TRBV2 to TRBJ2-5; D uncertain. Germline V CDR1 and CDR2: SNHLY, FYNNEI. The length of the CDR3 is 14 residues. Trimming stripped 1 base from V and 5 bases from J, with 11 bases between. CDR3 in DNA: TGTGCCAGCAGTGAAGGACCCTCCGGGGAGACCCAGTACTTC. Amino acids: CASSEGPSGETQYF.